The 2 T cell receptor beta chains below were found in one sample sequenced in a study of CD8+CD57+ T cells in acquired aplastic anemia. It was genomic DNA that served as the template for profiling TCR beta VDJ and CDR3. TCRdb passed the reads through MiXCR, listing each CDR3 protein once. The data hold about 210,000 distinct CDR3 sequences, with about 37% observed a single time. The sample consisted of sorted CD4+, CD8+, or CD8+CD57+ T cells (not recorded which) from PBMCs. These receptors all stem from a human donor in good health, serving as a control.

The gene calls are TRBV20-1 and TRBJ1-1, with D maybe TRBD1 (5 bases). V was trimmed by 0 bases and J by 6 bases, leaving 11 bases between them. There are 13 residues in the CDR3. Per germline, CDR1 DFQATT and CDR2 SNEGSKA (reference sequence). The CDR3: CSARERPRAEAFF. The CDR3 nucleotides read TGCAGTGCTAGAGAACGACCCAGGGCTGAAGCTTTCTTT.

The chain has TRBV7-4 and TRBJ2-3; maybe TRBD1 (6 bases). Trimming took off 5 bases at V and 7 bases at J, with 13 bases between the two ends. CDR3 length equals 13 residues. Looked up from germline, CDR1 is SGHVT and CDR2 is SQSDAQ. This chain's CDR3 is CASSPMDSYTQYF. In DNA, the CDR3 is TGTGCCAGCAGCCCCATGGACAGTTATACGCAGTATTTT. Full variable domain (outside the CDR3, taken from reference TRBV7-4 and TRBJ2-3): GAGVSQSPRYKVAKRGRDVALRCDSISGHVTLYWYRQTLGQGSEVLTYSQSDAQRDKSGRPSGRFSAERPERSVSTLKIQRTEQGDSAVYLCASSPMDSYTQYFGPGTRLTVL.